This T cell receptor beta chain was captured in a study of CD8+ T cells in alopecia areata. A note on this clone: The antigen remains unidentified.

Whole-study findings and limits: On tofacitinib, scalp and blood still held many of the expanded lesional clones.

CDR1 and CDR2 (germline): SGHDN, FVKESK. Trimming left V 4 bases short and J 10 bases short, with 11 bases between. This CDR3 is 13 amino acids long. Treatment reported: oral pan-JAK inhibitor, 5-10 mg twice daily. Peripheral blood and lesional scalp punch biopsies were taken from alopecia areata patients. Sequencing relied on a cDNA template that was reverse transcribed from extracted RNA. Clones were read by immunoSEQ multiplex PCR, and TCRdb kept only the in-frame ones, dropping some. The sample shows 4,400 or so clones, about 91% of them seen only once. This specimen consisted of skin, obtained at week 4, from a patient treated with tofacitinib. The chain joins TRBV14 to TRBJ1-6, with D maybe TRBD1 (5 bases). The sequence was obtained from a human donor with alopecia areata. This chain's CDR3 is CASSRLGGSPLHF. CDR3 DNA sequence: TGTGCCAGCAGCCGCCTGGGGGGATCACCCCTCCACTTT.